The 32 T cell receptor beta chains below all came from one sample that was sequenced in a study of cytomegalovirus exposure and HLA in healthy donors. Researchers ran the PCR with 60 Vbeta and 13 Jbeta primers. Produced via immunoSEQ multiplex PCR; TCRdb's table is partial and in-frame only. This table holds around 280,000 clones, approximately 90% found once. Sequenced material: PBMCs. These receptors were collected from a woman younger than 35 in good health and CMV-seronegative.

The chain is built from TRBV5-1 and TRBJ2-7; 9 bases line up with TRBD1. Unmatched junction bases numbered 14, after V lost 2 bases and J lost 5 bases. CDR1 is SGHRS, CDR2 YFSETQ, per germline. The CDR3 has 17 residues. The chain's CDR3 is CASSFNPRTGDLHEQYF. The CDR3 DNA sequence: TGCGCCAGCAGCTTTAATCCCCGGACAGGGGATCTCCACGAGCAGTACTTC.

This clone occurred once. This chain joins TRBV7-2 and TRBJ1-2; TRBD1 agrees at 10 bases. Germline V gene sequence: CDR1 SGHTA, CDR2 FQGNSA. The CDR3 loop spans 14 amino acids. Trimming took 6 bases from V and 4 from J; bases not matched to a gene: 5. CDR3 in amino acids: CASSWDRGGYGYTF. The CDR3 DNA follows: TGTGCCAGCAGTTGGGACAGGGGAGGCTATGGCTACACCTTC.

The chain uses TRBV27 and TRBJ2-2; 9 nucleotides match TRBD1. V shed 7 bases, J shed 1 base, and the junction held 1 base outside the gene matches. The CDR3 runs 14 residues. The germline V gene encodes CDR1 MNHEY and CDR2 SMNVEV (reference sequence). The CDR3 nucleotides read TGTGCCAGCAAGACAGGGGGGAACACCGGGGAGCTGTTTTTT. As protein: CASKTGGNTGELFF.

V usage is TRBV5-1 and J usage is TRBJ2-1; weak D call: TRBD2 (6 bases). V was pared by 1 base and J by 7 bases, with 15 bases between. Germline-derived CDR1 and CDR2 are SGHRS and YFSETQ. The CDR3 runs 15 residues. CDR3 DNA: TGCGCCAGCAGCTTGTGGGGACTTTGGGAGAATGAGCAGTTCTTC. Translating it yields CASSLWGLWENEQFF.

This sequence joins TRBV4-2 and TRBJ2-2; weak D call: TRBD2 (5 bases). Germline values: CDR1 LGHNA, CDR2 YNFKEQ. Between the trimmed V and J ends, which lost 1 base and 6 bases, there was a span of 9 bases. This CDR3 region has 14 residues. DNA of the CDR3: TGTGCCAGCAGCCAAGGAGGAGGACCCGGGGAGCTGTTTTTT. Its translation is CASSQGGGPGELFF.

This clone is a singleton in its sample. One end of the junction does not line up with germline, which may come from a read error. The CDR3 here is CSSSSRMSGGGYTF. The CDR3 bases are TGTTCCAGCAGCTCCCGGATGTCAGGGGGTGGCTACACCTTC. The chain combines TRBV7-9 with TRBJ1-2; 7 nucleotides line up with TRBD1. In germline, CDR1 is SEHNR, CDR2 FQNEAQ (reference sequence). The CDR3 has 14 amino acids.

The V and J genes are TRBV2 and TRBJ2-2, with D possibly TRBD1 on 6 matching bases. Germline assignment: CDR1 SNHLY and CDR2 FYNNEI. V was shortened by 3 bases and J by 5 bases, with 19 bases between the two germline ends. CDR3 length: 17 amino acids. CDR3 nucleotide sequence: TGTGCCAGCAGTGATTGGCTGGGGGCAGGGGAGACCGGGGAGCTGTTTTTT. Its protein is CASSDWLGAGETGELFF.

The rearrangement links TRBV14 to TRBJ1-2, with D perhaps TRBD1 (5 bases). The V end was cut by 1 base, the J end by 8 bases, with 11 bases between. Per germline, CDR1 SGHDN and CDR2 FVKESK. This CDR3 spans 13 amino acids. The CDR3 here is CASSQGLHRGYTF. The CDR3 bases are TGTGCCAGCAGCCAAGGCCTACACAGGGGCTACACCTTC.

This rearrangement joins TRBV4-2 to TRBJ1-6; 10 bases agree with TRBD1. From germline, CDR1 is LGHNA and CDR2 YNFKEQ. The CDR3 covers 17 residues. The ends lost 0 bases at V and 9 bases at J; junction bases unmatched: 8. As DNA, the CDR3 is TGTGCCAGCAGCCAAGAGGGACAGGGGTTCCACAGTTCACCCCTCCACTTT. This translates into CASSQEGQGFHSSPLHF.

The CDR3 coding sequence is TGTGCCAGCAGTGGGCAGGGATTATTGACCAATCAGCCCCAGCATTTT. This codes for CASSGQGLLTNQPQHF. V is TRBV2 and J is TRBJ1-5; tentatively, D is TRBD1 (5 bases). V was cut by 4 bases and J by 3 bases, with 16 bases left in between. Per germline, CDR1 SNHLY and CDR2 FYNNEI. There are 16 residues in the CDR3.

The rearrangement joins TRBV10-3 to TRBJ1-1; possibly TRBD1 for D (5 bases). Looked up from germline, CDR1 is ENHRY and CDR2 is SYGVKD. This CDR3 contains 14 residues. V gave up 5 bases and J gave up 3 bases, with 13 bases separating them. This CDR3 is CAISTLGRDTEAFF. The CDR3 nucleotides are TGTGCCATCAGTACCCTCGGCAGGGACACTGAAGCTTTCTTT.

V gene TRBV5-1 combines with J gene TRBJ1-2; TRBD1 is a possible D gene (6 bases). The germline CDR1 and CDR2 sequences are SGHRS and YFSETQ. The CDR3 is 12 amino acids. V was pared by 1 base and J by 6 bases, with 7 bases between. The chain's CDR3 is CASSLNRDGYTF. CDR3 sequence (DNA): TGCGCCAGCAGCTTGAACAGGGATGGCTACACCTTC. The full variable domain, rest sourced from reference TRBV5-1 and TRBJ1-2, is KAGVTQTPRYLIKTRGQQVTLSCSPISGHRSVSWYQQTPGQGLQFLFEYFSETQRNKGNFPGRFSGRQFSNSRSEMNVSTLELGDSALYLCASSLNRDGYTFGSGTRLTVV.

The rearrangement joins TRBV7-6 to TRBJ2-7; 9 bases agree with TRBD1. Germline assignment: CDR1 SGHVS and CDR2 FNYEAQ. V lost 2 bases to trimming and J lost 3 bases; unmatched junction nucleotides: 8. CDR3 length equals 16 residues. The CDR3 DNA follows: TGTGCCAGCAGCTTACCCAGACAGGGGGGACGCTACGAGCAGTACTTC. The encoded protein is CASSLPRQGGRYEQYF. Looking up the rest from reference TRBV7-6 and TRBJ2-7 gives the full variable domain: GAGVSQSPRYKVTKRGQDVALRCDPISGHVSLYWYRQALGQGPEFLTYFNYEAQQDKSGLPNDRFSAERPEGSISTLTIQRTEQRDSAMYRCASSLPRQGGRYEQYFGPGTRLTVT.

This clone was observed a single time. The chain couples TRBV4-1 to TRBJ1-1; a possible D gene is TRBD1 (5 bases). The CDR3 sequence is 13 residues long. The germline gives CDR1 MGHRA, CDR2 YSYEKL. The V and J ends lost 2 bases and 9 bases respectively, with 13 bases between them. CDR3 amino acids: CASSQYGAGKAFF. The CDR3 region has the DNA TGCGCCAGCAGCCAATACGGGGCGGGAAAAGCTTTCTTT.

The CDR3 DNA sequence: TGTGCCATCAGTGAGGTTTCAGGGGGGATCACTGAAGCTTTCTTT. As protein: CAISEVSGGITEAFF. V and J are TRBV10-3 and TRBJ1-1; 7 bases agree with TRBD1. The CDR3 totals 15 residues. V lost 2 bases to trimming and J lost 4 bases; unmatched junction nucleotides: 7. Looked up from germline, CDR1 is ENHRY and CDR2 is SYGVKD.

This clone appeared once. V is TRBV11-2 and J is TRBJ1-6; D unclear. The CDR3 extends over 17 amino acids. Trimming stripped 3 bases from V and 0 bases from J, with 12 bases between. The germline gives CDR1 SGHAT, CDR2 FQNNGV. CDR3 nucleotides: TGTGCCAGCAGCTTGCGGAAATTATCCTCCTATAATTCACCCCTCCACTTT. This encodes CASSLRKLSSYNSPLHF.

This clone appeared once. The chain is built from TRBV6-4 and TRBJ2-3, with 9 positions matching TRBD2. The trim removed 0 bases at V and 1 base at J, leaving 5 bases unmatched. This CDR3 has 17 amino acids. Germline V gene lookup returns CDR1 MRHNA and CDR2 SNTAGT. The CDR3 region is CASSDSARGGRTDTQYF. The CDR3 nucleotides read TGTGCCAGCAGTGACTCCGCGCGGGGGGGACGCACAGATACGCAGTATTTT.

This sequence joins TRBV23-1 and TRBJ1-4; perhaps TRBD1 as D (6 bases). TRBV23-1 is recorded as an ORF, its role being uncertain. The CDR3 is 22 amino acids. V was trimmed by 0 bases and J by 0 bases, leaving 26 bases between them. The CDR3 protein is CASSQSPYGTHPDLATNEKLFF. The DNA of the CDR3 is TGCGCCAGCAGTCAATCCCCTTACGGGACACATCCCGACTTAGCAACTAATGAAAAACTGTTTTTT.

Comment on this clone: Other DNA sequences in the same sample also yield this CDR3. This chain joins TRBV5-1 and TRBJ2-5, with D perhaps TRBD2 (6 bases). Germline assignment: CDR1 SGHRS and CDR2 YFSETQ. Between the trimmed V and J ends, which lost 0 bases and 3 bases, there was a span of 6 bases. This CDR3 spans 13 amino acids. As DNA, the CDR3 is TGCGCCAGCAGCTTGGGCGGGGAAGAGACCCAGTACTTC. This codes for CASSLGGEETQYF.

V gene TRBV27 combines with J gene TRBJ2-1, with 9 bases aligning to TRBD2. The ends lost 8 bases at V and 6 bases at J; junction bases unmatched: 5. Germline lookup yields CDR1 MNHEY and CDR2 SMNVEV (reference sequence). The CDR3 spans 13 residues. CDR3 coding DNA: TGTGCCAGCGGAAAACTAGCGGGCAATGAGCAGTTCTTC. This gives the protein CASGKLAGNEQFF.

The V and J genes are TRBV6-5 and TRBJ2-2, with D possibly matching TRBD1 (5 bases). This CDR3 comprises 15 residues. Germline values: CDR1 MNHEY, CDR2 SVGAGI. The V and J ends lost 4 bases and 7 bases respectively, with 16 bases between them. The CDR3 nucleotides read TGTGCCAGCAGTTCCCACCCAGGGATCATCGGGGAGCTGTTTTTT. Translation: CASSSHPGIIGELFF.

This clone was seen once. The rearrangement joins TRBV19 to TRBJ1-6, with TRBD1 identical over 10 bases. CDR3 length equals 15 residues. Germline values: CDR1 LNHDA, CDR2 SQIVND (reference sequence). The trim removed 9 bases at V and 12 bases at J, leaving 14 bases unmatched. CDR3 bases: TGTGCCAGCAAATTGACAGGGGGCACTGGATTACCCCTCCACTTT. It codes for CASKLTGGTGLPLHF.

The chain links TRBV4-1 to TRBJ1-4; TRBD1 is a possible D gene (6 bases). The CDR3 runs 16 residues. The V end was cut by 0 bases, the J end by 2 bases, with 10 bases between. CDR1 MGHRA and CDR2 YSYEKL come from the germline V gene. CDR3 nucleotides: TGCGCCAGCAGCCAAGATCCCAGGGGTACTAATGAAAAACTGTTTTTT. It specifies CASSQDPRGTNEKLFF.

V and J are TRBV6-5 and TRBJ2-5; TRBD2 agrees at 8 bases. Trimming took 7 bases from V and 11 from J; bases not matched to a gene: 12. The CDR3 length is 13 residues. From germline, CDR1 is MNHEY and CDR2 SVGAGI. CDR3 sequence: CASTAESSGAQYF. As DNA, the CDR3 is TGTGCCAGCACCGCGGAGAGTAGCGGGGCGCAGTACTTC.

The chain couples TRBV14 to TRBJ1-6; TRBD1 matches at 9 bases. Unmatched junction bases numbered 5, after V lost 4 bases and J lost 7 bases. This CDR3 is 15 amino acids long. CDR1 and CDR2 from the germline V gene are SGHDN and FVKESK. The CDR3 DNA follows: TGTGCCAGCAGCCCACAGGGGGCGGCCAATTCACCCCTCCACTTT. Translated: CASSPQGAANSPLHF.

The chain has TRBV5-1 and TRBJ1-4; 7 nucleotides match TRBD1. Germline V CDR1 and CDR2: SGHRS, YFSETQ. This CDR3 has 14 amino acids. V was clipped by 4 bases and J by 6 bases; unmatched bases: 6. The CDR3 nucleotides are TGCGCCAGCAGCGTCGTAGGGGGCGATGAAAAACTGTTTTTT. Translating it yields CASSVVGGDEKLFF.

This chain joins TRBV12-5 and TRBJ1-1; 7 bases fit TRBD1. J was trimmed by 0 bases and V by 3 bases; bases with no gene match: 4. This CDR3 is built from 15 residues. CDR1 LGHNT and CDR2 FRNRAP come from the germline V gene. The CDR3 here is CASGFGGQMNTEAFF. The CDR3 DNA reads as TGTGCTAGTGGTTTCGGGGGACAGATGAACACTGAAGCTTTCTTT.

The rearrangement uses TRBV5-5 and TRBJ1-2; D is unclear. The CDR3 has 15 residues. The V and J ends lost 2 bases and 8 bases respectively, with 19 bases between them. The V gene's germline CDR1 is SGHKS and CDR2 YYEKEE (reference sequence). CDR3 region: CASSFEFSLQRGYTF. Written as DNA, the CDR3 is TGTGCCAGCAGCTTCGAGTTCTCCCTTCAAAGAGGCTACACCTTC.

V usage is TRBV19 and J usage is TRBJ1-5; D is perhaps TRBD1 (6 bases). The CDR3 runs to 17 residues. Germline CDR1 is LNHDA and CDR2 is SQIVND (reference sequence). Trimming took 2 bases from V and 1 from J, leaving 15 bases between them. The CDR3 sequence is CASSITGKAMSNQPQHF. The CDR3 DNA reads as TGTGCCAGTAGTATAACAGGGAAGGCAATGAGCAATCAGCCCCAGCATTTT.

V gene TRBV27 combines with J gene TRBJ2-3; 9 positions match TRBD2. The CDR3 runs 16 residues. V lost 4 bases and J lost 2; bases outside the gene matches: 7. CDR1 and CDR2 (germline): MNHEY, SMNVEV (reference sequence). This CDR3 reads CASSYISGSYTDTQYF. The DNA for the CDR3 is TGTGCCAGCAGTTACATTAGCGGGAGTTACACAGATACGCAGTATTTT.

CDR3 protein: CASSLAVRTFSGNTIYF. CDR3 bases: TGTGCCAGCAGCTTAGCAGTACGGACATTCTCTGGAAACACCATATATTTT. The rearrangement links TRBV7-8 to TRBJ1-3; D might be TRBD1 (5 bases). The CDR3 loop spans 17 amino acids. Trimming left V 0 bases short and J 0 bases short, with 12 bases between. Looked up from germline, CDR1 is SGHVS and CDR2 is FQNEAQ. The variable domain in full, with the rest retrieved from reference TRBV7-8 and TRBJ1-3, is GAGVSQSPRYKVAKRGQDVALRCDPISGHVSLFWYQQALGQGPEFLTYFQNEAQLDKSGLPSDRFFAERPEGSVSTLKIQRTQQEDSAVYLCASSLAVRTFSGNTIYFGEGSWLTVV.

The rearrangement joins TRBV7-8 to TRBJ1-3, with 7 bases lining up with TRBD1. This CDR3 is 15 amino acids long. The junction had 3 bases not matched to a gene; V was cut back by 3 bases and J by 1 base. Germline assignment: CDR1 SGHVS and CDR2 FQNEAQ. DNA of the CDR3: TGTGCCAGCAGCTTTCAGGGGGTTTCTGGAAACACCATATATTTT. Translation gives CASSFQGVSGNTIYF.